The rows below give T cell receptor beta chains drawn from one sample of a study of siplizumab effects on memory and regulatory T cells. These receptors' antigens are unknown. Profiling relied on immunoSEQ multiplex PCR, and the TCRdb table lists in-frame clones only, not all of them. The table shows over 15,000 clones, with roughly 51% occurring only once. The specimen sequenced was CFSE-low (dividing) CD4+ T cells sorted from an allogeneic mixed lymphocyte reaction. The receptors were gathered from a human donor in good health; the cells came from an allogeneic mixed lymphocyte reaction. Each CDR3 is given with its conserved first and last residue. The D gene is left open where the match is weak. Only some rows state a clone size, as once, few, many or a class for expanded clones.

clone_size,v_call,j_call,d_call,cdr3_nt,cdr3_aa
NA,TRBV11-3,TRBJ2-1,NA,TGTGCCAGCAGCTTAGCCCCGGCAGGGGCCACCTCCTACAATGAGCAGTTCTTC,CASSLAPAGATSYNEQFF
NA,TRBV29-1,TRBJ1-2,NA,TGCAGCGTTTCCCGGGACGCCTATGGCTACACCTTC,CSVSRDAYGYTF
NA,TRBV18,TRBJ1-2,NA,TGTGCCAGCTCACCTGACCTATCCTATGGCTACACCTTC,CASSPDLSYGYTF
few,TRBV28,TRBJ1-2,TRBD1,TGTGCCAGCAGTTTCGTGCTCACGGGACAGGGGTTCTATGGCTACACCTTC,CASSFVLTGQGFYGYTF
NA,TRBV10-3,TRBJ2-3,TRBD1,TGTGCCATCAGTGGCGGGACAGGGTATTCCGATACGCAGTATTTT,CAISGGTGYSDTQYF
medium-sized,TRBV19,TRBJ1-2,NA,TGTGCCAGTAGTATGACGGGCGGCTATGGCTACACCTTC,CASSMTGGYGYTF
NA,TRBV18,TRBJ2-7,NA,TGTGCCAGCTCACCACAGGGAACCTACGAGCAGTACTTC,CASSPQGTYEQYF
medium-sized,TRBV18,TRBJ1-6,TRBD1,TGTGCCAGCTCTCCTGACAGGGTCGCCCTCCACTTT,CASSPDRVALHF
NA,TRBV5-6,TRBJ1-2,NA,TGTGCCAGCAGCTTTGGACAGTACTATGGCTACACCTTC,CASSFGQYYGYTF
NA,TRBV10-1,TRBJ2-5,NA,TGCGCCAGCAGTGAGTCGGGGGGGGGCAACCAAGAGACCCAGTACTTC,CASSESGGGNQETQYF
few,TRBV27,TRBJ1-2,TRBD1,TGTGCCAGCAGTTCAAACTTACCGGGACAGGGAGGTGGCTACACCTTC,CASSSNLPGQGGGYTF
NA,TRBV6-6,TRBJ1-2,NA,TGTGCCAGCAGTTACTCGAGTAACGGGGACTATGGCTACACCTTC,CASSYSSNGDYGYTF
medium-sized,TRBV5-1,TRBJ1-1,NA,TGCGCCAGCAGCGAAGACTTAGCCACTGAAGCTTTCTTT,CASSEDLATEAFF
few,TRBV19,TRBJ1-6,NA,TGTGCCTCCCGGGAGTATAATTCACCCCTCCACTTT,CASREYNSPLHF
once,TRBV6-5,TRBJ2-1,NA,TGTGCCAGCAGTTACTCGTCGTGGGGCTATGAGCAGTTCTTC,CASSYSSWGYEQFF
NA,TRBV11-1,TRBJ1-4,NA,TGTGCCAGCAGCTTAGGGCAGGTTACAACTAATGAAAAACTGTTTTTT,CASSLGQVTTNEKLFF
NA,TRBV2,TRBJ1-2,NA,TGTGCCAGCAGTGAAGCTGTGGGGGGGGGCTACACCTTC,CASSEAVGGGYTF
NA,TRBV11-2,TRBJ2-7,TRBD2,TGTGCCAGCAGTTATGTTACCGGGACTAGTTACACATACGAGCAGTACTTC,CASSYVTGTSYTYEQYF
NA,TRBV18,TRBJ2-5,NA,TGTGCCAGCTCACCATCGGGGGAGACCCAGTACTTC,CASSPSGETQYF
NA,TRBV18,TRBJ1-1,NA,TGTGCCAGCTCAGATAACACTGAAGCTTTCTTT,CASSDNTEAFF
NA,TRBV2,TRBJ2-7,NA,TGTGCCAGCAGCGAATTTGGCAGCCCCTACGAGCAGTACTTC,CASSEFGSPYEQYF
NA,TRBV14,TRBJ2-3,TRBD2,TGTGCCAGCAGACTAGCGGGGTCACCGGATACGCAGTATTTT,CASRLAGSPDTQYF
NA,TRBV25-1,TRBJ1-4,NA,TGTGCCAGCAGTTCCGGGACTCACCCGGGAGAAAAACTGTTTTTT,CASSSGTHPGEKLFF
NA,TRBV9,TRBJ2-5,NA,TGTGCCAGCAGCGTAGGACCATTAGAGACCCAGTACTTC,CASSVGPLETQYF
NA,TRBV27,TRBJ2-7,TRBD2,TGTGCCAGCAGACTAGCGGGGGGTTACGAGCAGTACTTC,CASRLAGGYEQYF
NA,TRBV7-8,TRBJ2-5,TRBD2,TGTGCCAGCAGCTTAGGCAGGGAGGGGGAGACCCAGTACTTC,CASSLGREGETQYF
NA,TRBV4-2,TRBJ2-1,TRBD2,TGTGCCAGCAGCCTCGCCGTACTAGCGGGGGATGAGCAGTTCTTC,CASSLAVLAGDEQFF
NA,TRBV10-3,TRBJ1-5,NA,TGTGCCATCACCAAAAACAGAGATCAGCCCCAGCATTTT,CAITKNRDQPQHF
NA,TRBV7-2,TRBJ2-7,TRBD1,TGTGCCAGCAGCAGGAATTCAGGGGGTTATATCTACGAGCAGTACTTC,CASSRNSGGYIYEQYF
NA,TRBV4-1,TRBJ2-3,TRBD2,TGCGCCAGCAGCCAAGGCGGGGGGGCCCCAGATACGCAGTATTTT,CASSQGGGAPDTQYF
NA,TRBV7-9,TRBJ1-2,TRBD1,TGTGCCAGTTTGTCTGGACAGGGGGGTGGTGGCTACACCTTC,CASLSGQGGGGYTF
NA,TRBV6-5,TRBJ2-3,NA,TGTGCCAGCAGAAAAAACCCGACAGCAGATACGCAGTATTTT,CASRKNPTADTQYF
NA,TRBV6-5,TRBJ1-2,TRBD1,TGTGCCAGCAGTTACTCCGACAGGGTGGGTGGCTACACCTTC,CASSYSDRVGGYTF
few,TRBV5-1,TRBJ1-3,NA,TGCGCCAGCAGCTTGGCAGGGAGCTCTGGAAACACCATATATTTT,CASSLAGSSGNTIYF
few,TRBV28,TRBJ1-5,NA,TGTGCCAGCAGGCTGGGGGGGTGGGGTCAGCCCCAGCATTTT,CASRLGGWGQPQHF
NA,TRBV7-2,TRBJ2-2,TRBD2,TGTGCCAGCAGCTCTAGCGGGGCTCTAATGAACACCGGGGAGCTGTTTTTT,CASSSSGALMNTGELFF
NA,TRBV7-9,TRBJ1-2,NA,TGTGCCAGCAGCTTAGATTGGACACACGGCTACACCTTC,CASSLDWTHGYTF
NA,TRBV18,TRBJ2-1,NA,TGTGCCAGCTCACCACCGGTCTCCGTCAAAGAGCAGTTCTTC,CASSPPVSVKEQFF
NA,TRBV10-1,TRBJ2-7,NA,TGCGCCAGCAGTGAGAGCGGAGCTTTCGAGCAGTACTTC,CASSESGAFEQYF
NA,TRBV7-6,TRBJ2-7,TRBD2,TGTGCCAGCAGCCCGTCCGGGGGGATCAAGCGCTACGAGCAGTACTTC,CASSPSGGIKRYEQYF
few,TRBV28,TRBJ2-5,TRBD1,TGTGCCAGCAAACCCCCGGACAGGGCTCAAGAGACCCAGTACTTC,CASKPPDRAQETQYF
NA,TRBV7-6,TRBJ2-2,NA,TGTGCCAGCAGCTCGAGGCCGGGCGGGGAGCTGTTTTTT,CASSSRPGGELFF
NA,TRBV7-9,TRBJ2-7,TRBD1,TGTGCCAGCAGCTTAGAGGTGACAGGGGGCTCCCAATCCTACGAGCAGTACTTC,CASSLEVTGGSQSYEQYF
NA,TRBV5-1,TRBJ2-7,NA,TGCGCCAGCAGCACTGCGGGGGCCCGTTCCTACGAGCAGTACTTC,CASSTAGARSYEQYF
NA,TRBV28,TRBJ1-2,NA,TGTGCCAGCAGTACGGGGGACTATGGCTACACCTTC,CASSTGDYGYTF
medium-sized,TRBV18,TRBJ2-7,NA,TGTGCCAGCTCACCACTGTGGGGCGAGCAGTACTTC,CASSPLWGEQYF
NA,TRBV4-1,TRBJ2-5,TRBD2,TGCGCCAGCAGCCAAGATTTGGCTAGCGGGGGGGCTTTTGGGGGGACCCAGTACTTC,CASSQDLASGGAFGGTQYF
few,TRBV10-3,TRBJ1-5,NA,TGTGCCATCGGCGGGGCTTGGAATCAGCCCCAGCATTTT,CAIGGAWNQPQHF
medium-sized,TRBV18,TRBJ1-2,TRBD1,TGTGCCAGCTCACCTCTCTCCGGGACAGGGAACTATGGCTACACCTTC,CASSPLSGTGNYGYTF
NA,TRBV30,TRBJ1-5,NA,TGTGCCTGGAGTCCCCCGGAGGGTCAGCCCCAGCATTTT,CAWSPPEGQPQHF
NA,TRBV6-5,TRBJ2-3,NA,TGTGCCAGCAGTTACTCGAGGGGAGATACGCAGTATTTT,CASSYSRGDTQYF
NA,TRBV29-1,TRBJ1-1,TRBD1,TGCAGCGTCGACAGGGCTCAGGGCACTGAAGCTTTCTTT,CSVDRAQGTEAFF
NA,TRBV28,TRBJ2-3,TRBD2,TGTGCCAGCAGCCCTAGCGGGGCCAGCACAGATACGCAGTATTTT,CASSPSGASTDTQYF
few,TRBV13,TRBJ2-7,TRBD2,TGTGCCAGCAGCCCACTAGCGCGCTCCTACGAGCAGTACTTC,CASSPLARSYEQYF
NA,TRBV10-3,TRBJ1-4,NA,TGTGCCATCAGTGAGTCGAGGAGTACTAATGAAAAACTGTTTTTT,CAISESRSTNEKLFF
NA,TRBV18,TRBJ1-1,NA,TGTGCCAGCTCACCTATGAAACACACTGAAGCTTTCTTT,CASSPMKHTEAFF
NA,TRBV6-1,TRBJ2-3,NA,TGTGCCAGCAGTGAAGAAGGGGGTACGGATACGCAGTATTTT,CASSEEGGTDTQYF
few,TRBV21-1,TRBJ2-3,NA,TGTGCCAGCAGCAATTTGCCGGCGGATACGCAGTATTTT,CASSNLPADTQYF
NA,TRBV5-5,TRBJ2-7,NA,TGTGCCAGCAGCTTGGAGGTCGGGCAGTACTTC,CASSLEVGQYF